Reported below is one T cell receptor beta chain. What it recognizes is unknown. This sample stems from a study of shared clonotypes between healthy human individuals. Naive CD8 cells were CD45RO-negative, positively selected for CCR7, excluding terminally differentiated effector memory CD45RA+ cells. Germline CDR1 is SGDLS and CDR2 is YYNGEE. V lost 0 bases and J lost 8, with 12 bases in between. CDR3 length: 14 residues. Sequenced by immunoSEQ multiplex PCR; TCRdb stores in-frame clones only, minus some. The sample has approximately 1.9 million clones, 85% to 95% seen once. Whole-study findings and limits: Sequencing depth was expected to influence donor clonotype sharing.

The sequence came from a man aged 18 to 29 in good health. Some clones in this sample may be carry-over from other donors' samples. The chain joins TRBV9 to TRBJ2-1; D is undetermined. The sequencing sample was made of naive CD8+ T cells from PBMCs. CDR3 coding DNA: TGTGCCAGCAGCGTAGCCCGAGTGAGCGATGAGCAGTTCTTC. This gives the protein CASSVARVSDEQFF.